This entry is about one TCR beta chain. The antigen is undetermined. These data originate in a study of CD8 T cells in Susac syndrome. V was pared by 5 bases and J by 5 bases, with 15 bases between. In germline, CDR1 is MDHEN, CDR2 SYDVKM. The CDR3 has 15 residues. RNA amounts of about 0.45 to 1 ug underwent reverse transcription with random hexamers. MiXCR was run by TCRdb on the immunoSEQ multiplex PCR reads, yielding one entry per CDR3 protein. Of tens of thousands of distinct CDR3 sequences listed, approximately 96% are singletons. Study results and caveats: Among people with Susac, CD8+ clonal expansion was greatest in TEMRA cells and active patients. Total CD8+ and CD8+ TEMRA repertoires contained roughly 15 and five Susac-specific public clones, respectively.

Material: CD8+ T cells from PBMCs. The J gene is TRBJ1-4, the V gene TRBV28; D not certain. This receptor was taken from a human donor with Susac syndrome. The CDR3 coding sequence is TGTGCCAGCAGTCAGCTCTCCACTTTGAATGAAAAACTGTTTTTT. This sequence encodes CASSQLSTLNEKLFF.